This T cell receptor beta chain is from a study of OX40 agonist ivuxolimab in advanced cancers. Whole-study context: As their treatment, patients were administered ivuxolimab, an agonistic anti-OX40 (CD134) antibody.

The CDR3 extends over 15 amino acids. Germline V lookup: CDR1 SGHVS, CDR2 FQNEAQ. J gave up 8 bases and V 3 bases, and 6 bases lay outside the gene matches. Clones were read by immunoSEQ multiplex PCR, and TCRdb kept only the in-frame ones, dropping some. The sample records roughly 92,000 clones, about 80% being singletons. The material sequenced was CD4+ or CD8+ T cells sorted from blood, taken in a trial of the OX40 agonist ivuxolimab. This chain joins TRBV7-8 and TRBJ1-6, with 8 bases matching TRBD1. The receptor was derived from an adult with an advanced solid tumor such as melanoma, head and neck, liver or kidney cancer. The DNA for the CDR3 is TGTGCCAGCAGCTTCACGGACAGGGCGGATTCACCCCTCCACTTT. Its translation: CASSFTDRADSPLHF.